The 31 T cell receptor beta chains listed next were all sequenced from one sample in a study of T cell responses to AZD1222 COVID-19 vaccine. Clones were sequenced by immunoSEQ multiplex PCR, and TCRdb holds only the in-frame ones, with some missing. The repertoire holds around 150,000 clones, with 90% to 95% as singletons. The material was peripheral blood, obtained 28 days after the second AZD1222 dose. These TCRs come from an adult who received the AZD1222 COVID-19 vaccine.

The chain is built from TRBV9 and TRBJ2-3; D is unclear. With 0 bases removed from V and 1 base from J, the gap between germline ends came to 9 bases. Germline CDR1 reads SGDLS; CDR2 reads YYNGEE. The CDR3 sequence is 15 residues long. The CDR3 region has the DNA TGTGCCAGCAGCGTAGAACCGGGCGGCACAGATACGCAGTATTTT. Translation gives CASSVEPGGTDTQYF. The variable domain in full, completed from reference TRBV9 and TRBJ2-3, reads DSGVTQTPKHLITATGQRVTLRCSPRSGDLSVYWYQQSLDQGLQFLIQYYNGEERAKGNILERFSAQQFPDLHSELNLSSLELGDSALYFCASSVEPGGTDTQYFGPGTRLTVL.

This clone was detected only once. The chain is built from TRBV7-9 and TRBJ2-7; D is possibly TRBD2 (5 bases). The length of the CDR3 is 13 residues. With 4 bases removed from V and 3 bases from J, the gap between germline ends came to 10 bases. CDR1 is SEHNR, CDR2 FQNEAQ, per germline (reference sequence). The CDR3 nucleotides read TGTGCCAGCAGCTCTGGGAGATACTACGAGCAGTACTTC. Translation: CASSSGRYYEQYF.

This chain links TRBV10-1 with TRBJ2-1; 7 bases map to TRBD2. The CDR3 has 13 residues. The junction had 10 bases not matched to a gene; V was cut back by 1 base and J by 16 bases. Looked up from germline, CDR1 is WNHNN and CDR2 is SYGVQD (reference sequence). The chain's CDR3 is CASSELVTSAQFF. CDR3 nucleotide sequence: TGCGCCAGCAGTGAGTTGGTTACTAGCGCTCAATTCTTC.

This clone showed up many times. The chain carries TRBV6-5 and TRBJ1-5; 8 bases agree with TRBD1. V was pared by 5 bases and J by 5 bases, with 5 bases of the junction left unmatched. Germline CDR1 and CDR2: MNHEY and SVGAGI. This CDR3 region has 14 residues. CDR3 region: CASSLRQGYQPQHF. CDR3 in DNA: TGTGCCAGCAGTCTCCGACAGGGGTATCAGCCCCAGCATTTT.

The chain has TRBV14 and TRBJ2-2, with 9 bases aligning to TRBD1. Germline CDR1 SGHDN, CDR2 FVKESK. Trimming took 1 base from V and 1 from J; bases not matched to a gene: 10. The CDR3 runs to 19 residues. The CDR3 DNA is TGTGCCAGCAGCCAAGCAAAAGGGGACAGGGCCTTGAACACCGGGGAGCTGTTTTTT. As protein: CASSQAKGDRALNTGELFF.

The chain uses TRBV7-3 and TRBJ1-1; D is unresolved. The CDR3 consists of 13 residues. CDR1 SGHTA and CDR2 FQGTGA come from the germline V gene. V lost 6 bases to trimming and J lost 4 bases, with 12 bases between them. CDR3 region: CASREGVGTEAFF. The CDR3 nucleotides read TGTGCCAGCAGAGAGGGAGTGGGCACTGAAGCTTTCTTT.

This sequence joins TRBV2 and TRBJ2-3, with a weak D call TRBD2 (6 bases). The length of the CDR3 is 14 residues. From germline, CDR1 is SNHLY and CDR2 FYNNEI. Trimming cost V 8 bases and J 7 bases, with 19 bases left between them. Here the CDR3 DNA reads TGTGCCAGCTCTGTCGGGGGAGGATATTATACGCAGTATTTT. Translation gives CASSVGGGYYTQYF.

CDR3: CASSVMGQGGTEAFF. CDR3 coding DNA: TGTGCCAGTAGCGTTATGGGACAGGGCGGCACTGAAGCTTTCTTT. This chain links TRBV19 with TRBJ1-1, with 9 nucleotides matching TRBD1. J gave up 4 bases and V 6 bases, and 9 bases lay outside the gene matches. CDR1 and CDR2 from the germline V gene are LNHDA and SQIVND (reference sequence). The CDR3 runs to 15 residues.

The V call is TRBV9, the J call TRBJ2-2; D perhaps matches TRBD1 (6 bases). V gave up 3 bases and J gave up 5 bases, with 11 bases separating them. Looked up from germline, CDR1 is SGDLS and CDR2 is YYNGEE. This CDR3 is 14 amino acids long. The CDR3 here is CASSARTETGELFF. The DNA for the CDR3 is TGTGCCAGCAGCGCCCGGACAGAAACCGGGGAGCTGTTTTTT.

This chain connects TRBV7-8 to TRBJ2-1; D is ambiguous. CDR3 length equals 14 residues. Trimming took 1 base from V and 1 from J, leaving 5 bases between them. Germline V gene data show CDR1 as SGHVS and CDR2 as FQNEAQ. The CDR3 is CASSLGASYNEQFF. The CDR3 coding sequence is TGTGCCAGCAGCTTAGGGGCGTCCTACAATGAGCAGTTCTTC. Full variable domain (rest looked up from reference TRBV7-8 and TRBJ2-1): GAGVSQSPRYKVAKRGQDVALRCDPISGHVSLFWYQQALGQGPEFLTYFQNEAQLDKSGLPSDRFFAERPEGSVSTLKIQRTQQEDSAVYLCASSLGASYNEQFFGPGTRLTVL.

This chain links TRBV5-1 with TRBJ1-4, with D unresolved. This CDR3 is 14 amino acids long. V lost 4 bases, J lost 3 bases, and 10 bases lay in between. The V gene's germline CDR1 is SGHRS and CDR2 YFSETQ. In nucleotides, the CDR3 is TGCGCCAGCAGCCCCCATATAGCTAATGAAAAACTGTTTTTT. Encoded protein: CASSPHIANEKLFF.

V and J are TRBV3-1 (or the pseudogene TRBV3-2) and TRBJ2-7, with D hard to call. Germline V gene sequence: CDR1 LGHDT, CDR2 YNNKEL (reference sequence). The CDR3 extends over 14 amino acids. V gave up 8 bases and J gave up 5 bases, with 19 bases separating them. CDR3 sequence: CASSYGPQVDEQYF. CDR3 nucleotides: TGTGCCAGCTCTTACGGGCCGCAGGTCGACGAGCAGTACTTC.

This chain uses TRBV5-1 with TRBJ1-4; 8 bases fit TRBD1. The germline V gene has CDR1 SGHRS and CDR2 YFSETQ. V dropped 4 bases and J dropped 0; count of bases not matched to a gene: 5. The CDR3 spans 16 residues. This CDR3 is CASSPDRGATNEKLFF. Here the CDR3 DNA reads TGCGCCAGCAGCCCCGACAGGGGAGCAACTAATGAAAAACTGTTTTTT.

This chain uses TRBV12-3 or TRBV12-4 with TRBJ1-2; 7 bases match TRBD1. The CDR3 totals 12 residues. With 5 bases clipped from V and 5 bases from J, the junction kept 2 bases outside the gene matches. CDR3 coding DNA: TGTGCCAGCAGTCAGGGGGGTTATGGCTACACCTTC. It yields the protein CASSQGGYGYTF.

The chain employs TRBV5-1 and TRBJ1-1; tentatively, D is TRBD1 (5 bases). The CDR3 loop spans 15 amino acids. V gave up 4 bases and J gave up 1 base, with 14 bases separating them. Germline values: CDR1 SGHRS, CDR2 YFSETQ. This chain's CDR3 is CASSLLGPKNTEAFF. The CDR3 bases are TGCGCCAGCAGCCTATTGGGACCAAAGAACACTGAAGCTTTCTTT.

This chain connects TRBV4-1 to TRBJ2-3, with 10 bases identical to TRBD2. This CDR3 spans 16 amino acids. Germline V CDR1 and CDR2: MGHRA, YSYEKL. V dropped 4 bases and J dropped 2; count of bases not matched to a gene: 6. The CDR3 DNA is TGCGCCAGCAGCCGGATAGCGGGGGGAATCACAGATACGCAGTATTTT. Protein sequence: CASSRIAGGITDTQYF.

The rearrangement uses TRBV15 and TRBJ1-2, with D perhaps TRBD1 (5 bases). Germline loops: CDR1 LNHNV, CDR2 YYDKDF (reference sequence). CDR3 length equals 11 residues. The germline V and J ends were trimmed by 5 bases and 4 bases, with 5 bases remaining between them. The CDR3 nucleotides read TGTGCCACCAGCGGGGGCTATGGCTACACCTTC. This encodes CATSGGYGYTF.

This clone was observed once. The V gene is TRBV5-4, the J gene TRBJ1-1, with D hard to call. Trimming pared 0 bases from V and 1 base from J, leaving 4 bases between. This CDR3 comprises 13 residues. The V gene's germline CDR1 is SGHNT and CDR2 YYREEE (reference sequence). The CDR3 is CASSLVANTEAFF. CDR3 sequence (DNA): TGTGCCAGCAGCTTGGTAGCGAACACTGAAGCTTTCTTT. Complete variable domain (other parts from reference TRBV5-4 and TRBJ1-1): ETGVTQSPTHLIKTRGQQVTLRCSSQSGHNTVSWYQQALGQGPQFIFQYYREEENGRGNFPPRFSGLQFPNYSSELNVNALELDDSALYLCASSLVANTEAFFGQGTRLTVV.

The J gene is TRBJ2-7, the V gene TRBV20-1; 13 bases are a match to TRBD2. Trimming removed 3 bases from V and 1 base from J; junction bases left unmatched: 18. Germline assignment: CDR1 DFQATT and CDR2 SNEGSKA (reference sequence). The CDR3 has 20 amino acids. CDR3 region: CSASPNSGTSGTMVSYEQYF. The DNA for the CDR3 is TGCAGTGCTAGTCCAAACTCCGGGACTAGCGGGACGATGGTGTCCTACGAGCAGTACTTC.

V is TRBV14 and J is TRBJ1-2; D might be TRBD1 (6 bases). Per germline, CDR1 SGHDN and CDR2 FVKESK. CDR3 length: 16 residues. V gave up 3 bases and J gave up 4 bases, with 18 bases separating them. The CDR3 bases are TGTGCCAGCAGCCAGACCGCAGGACAGATTAGCTATGGCTACACCTTC. The encoded protein is CASSQTAGQISYGYTF.

The CDR3 loop is CASSYVPGAGYNEQFF. The CDR3 DNA reads as TGTGCCAGCAGTTATGTCCCCGGGGCAGGGTACAATGAGCAGTTCTTC. The V call is TRBV6-5, the J call TRBJ2-1; tentatively, D is TRBD1 or TRBD2 (5 bases each). The CDR3 has 16 amino acids. The germline V and J ends were trimmed by 3 bases and 4 bases, with 16 bases remaining between them. Germline CDR1 reads MNHEY; CDR2 reads SVGAGI.

The rearrangement links TRBV6-2 or TRBV6-3 to TRBJ2-2, with D tentatively TRBD1 (5 bases). Trimming stripped 0 bases from V and 4 bases from J, with 15 bases between. CDR1 is MNHEY and CDR2 is SVGEGT in the germline V gene. This CDR3 region has 17 residues. The CDR3 DNA follows: TGTGCCAGCAGTTACTCGATAGGGGCCTACAGCACCGGGGAGCTGTTTTTT. It translates to CASSYSIGAYSTGELFF.

A remark on this clone: Other DNA sequences in this specimen translate into the identical CDR3. The genes are TRBV5-5 and TRBJ1-1, with no clear D. The CDR3 contains 13 residues. The V and J ends lost 0 bases and 3 bases respectively, with 6 bases between them. Looked up from germline, CDR1 is SGHKS and CDR2 is YYEKEE (reference sequence). This CDR3 is CASSLVGDTEAFF. Here the CDR3 DNA reads TGTGCCAGCAGCTTGGTTGGGGACACTGAAGCTTTCTTT.

The CDR3 sequence is CASSGGQGASYEQYF. CDR3 in DNA: TGTGCCAGCAGCGGGGGACAGGGGGCATCCTACGAGCAGTACTTC. The gene calls are TRBV6-5 and TRBJ2-7, with 12 bases that match TRBD1. Per the germline V gene, CDR1 is MNHEY and CDR2 is SVGAGI. V gave up 6 bases and J gave up 1 base; unmatched junction bases: 4. The CDR3 is 15 amino acids.

The chain is built from TRBV2 and TRBJ1-1, with 9 bases aligning to TRBD1. Trimming cost V 4 bases and J 1 base; bases outside gene matches: 4. CDR3 size: 15 residues. Germline CDR1 and CDR2: SNHLY and FYNNEI. CDR3: CASSAPGQGNTEAFF. In DNA form, the CDR3 reads TGTGCCAGCAGTGCACCGGGACAGGGGAACACTGAAGCTTTCTTT.

V is TRBV7-7 and J is TRBJ2-1; 7 bases map to TRBD2. Germline trimming cut 5 bases from V and 2 bases from J; bases unmatched to any gene: 6. Germline assignment: CDR1 SSHAT and CDR2 FNYEAQ (reference sequence). CDR3 size: 15 residues. CDR3 residues: CASSPGLGPYNEQFF. The CDR3 region has the DNA TGTGCCAGCAGCCCCGGACTAGGACCCTACAATGAGCAGTTCTTC.

V is TRBV11-3 and J is TRBJ2-1, with D maybe TRBD2 (5 bases). V lost 1 base and J lost 5, with 12 bases in between. The CDR3 runs 15 residues. Germline CDR1 is SGHNT and CDR2 is YENEEA. This chain's CDR3 is CASSLGGVRDNEQFF. The DNA of the CDR3 is TGTGCCAGCAGCTTAGGGGGAGTAAGGGACAATGAGCAGTTCTTC. Variable domain in full (rest from reference TRBV11-3 and TRBJ2-1): EAGVVQSPRYKIIEKKQPVAFWCNPISGHNTLYWYLQNLGQGPELLIRYENEEAVDDSQLPKDRFSAERLKGVDSTLKIQPAELGDSAVYLCASSLGGVRDNEQFFGPGTRLTVL.

This chain uses TRBV7-9 with TRBJ1-1; unclear D gene. Germline assignment: CDR1 SEHNR and CDR2 FQNEAQ (reference sequence). The ends were cut back, 3 bases at V and 5 bases at J, with 19 bases in the middle. This CDR3 is 16 amino acids long. CDR3 amino acids: CASSFRGAFVGTEAFF. DNA of the CDR3: TGTGCCAGCAGCTTCCGGGGTGCCTTTGTAGGGACTGAAGCTTTCTTT.

The J gene is TRBJ2-4, the V gene TRBV7-8; 9 bases fit TRBD2. After removal of 5 bases from V and 0 bases from J, the junction contained 11 bases not matched to a gene. The CDR3 extends over 18 amino acids. CDR1 SGHVS and CDR2 FQNEAQ come from the germline V gene. The CDR3 DNA sequence: TGTGCCAGCAGCCCCAGCCCTCGCGGGAGGGTAGCCAAAAACATTCAGTACTTC. It encodes CASSPSPRGRVAKNIQYF.

V and J are TRBV19 and TRBJ2-3; D is uncertain. Trimming removed 5 bases at V and 1 base at J, with 10 bases between. The CDR3 is 14 residues long. CDR1 is LNHDA, CDR2 SQIVND, per germline (reference sequence). The CDR3 DNA reads TGTGCCAGTAGTCCATGGTCGGGCACAGATACGCAGTATTTT. It encodes CASSPWSGTDTQYF.

The V call is TRBV7-9, the J call TRBJ1-4, with D unresolved. Germline V gene sequence: CDR1 SEHNR, CDR2 FQNEAQ (reference sequence). This CDR3 is built from 15 residues. Trimming took 8 bases from V and 7 from J, leaving 20 bases between them. The CDR3 sequence: CASPPKAHRLEKLFF. The CDR3 DNA sequence: TGTGCCAGCCCCCCAAAGGCACACCGGCTTGAAAAACTGTTTTTT. Looking up the rest from reference TRBV7-9 and TRBJ1-4 gives the full variable domain: DTGVSQNPRHKITKRGQNVTFRCDPISEHNRLYWYRQTLGQGPEFLTYFQNEAQLEKSRLLSDRFSAERPKGSFSTLEIQRTEQGDSAMYLCASPPKAHRLEKLFFGSGTQLSVL.